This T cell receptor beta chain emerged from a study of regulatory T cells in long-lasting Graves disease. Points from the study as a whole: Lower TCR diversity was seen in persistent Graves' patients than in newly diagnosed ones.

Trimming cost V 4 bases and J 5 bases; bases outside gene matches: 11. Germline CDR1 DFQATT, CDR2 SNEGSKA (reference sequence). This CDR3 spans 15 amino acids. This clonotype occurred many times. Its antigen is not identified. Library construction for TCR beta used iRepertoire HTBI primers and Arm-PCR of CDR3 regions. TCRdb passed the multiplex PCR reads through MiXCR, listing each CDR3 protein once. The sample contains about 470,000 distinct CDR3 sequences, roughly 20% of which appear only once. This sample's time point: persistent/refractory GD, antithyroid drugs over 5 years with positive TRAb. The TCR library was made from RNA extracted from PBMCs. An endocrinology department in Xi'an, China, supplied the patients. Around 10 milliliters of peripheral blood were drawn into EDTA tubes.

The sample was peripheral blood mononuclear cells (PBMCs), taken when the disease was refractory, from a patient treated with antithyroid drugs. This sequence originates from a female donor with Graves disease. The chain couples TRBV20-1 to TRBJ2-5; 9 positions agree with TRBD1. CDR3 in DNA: TGCAGTGCTAAGGGGGACAGGGTTTATGTCGAGACCCAGTACTTC. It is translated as CSAKGDRVYVETQYF.